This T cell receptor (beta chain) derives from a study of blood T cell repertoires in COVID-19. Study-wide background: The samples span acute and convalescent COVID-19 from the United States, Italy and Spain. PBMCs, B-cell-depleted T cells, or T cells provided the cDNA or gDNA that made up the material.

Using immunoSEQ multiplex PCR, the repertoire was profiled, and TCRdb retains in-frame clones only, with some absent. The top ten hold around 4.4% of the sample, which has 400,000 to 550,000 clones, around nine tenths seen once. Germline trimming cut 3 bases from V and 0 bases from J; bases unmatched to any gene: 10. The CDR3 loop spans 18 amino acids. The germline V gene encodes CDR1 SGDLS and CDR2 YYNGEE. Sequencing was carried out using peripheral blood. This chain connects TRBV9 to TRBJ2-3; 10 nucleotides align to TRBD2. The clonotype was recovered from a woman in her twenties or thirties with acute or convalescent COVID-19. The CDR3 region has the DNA TGTGCCAGCAGCGGGAGCCGGACTAGCGGTGAAAGCACAGATACGCAGTATTTT. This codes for CASSGSRTSGESTDTQYF.